This passage covers 20 T cell receptor beta chains from one sample sequenced in a study of identical twins' blood T cells. TCRdb used MiXCR to reprocess the 5' RACE reads, holding one entry per CDR3 protein. Of fewer than 450,000 distinct CDR3 sequences listed, over 25% were seen once; the top ten hold 6.1%. Sequencing was carried out using PBMCs. These receptors all stem from a woman aged 18-50 years in good health.

The genes are TRBV2 and TRBJ2-2; the D gene is possibly TRBD1 (5 bases). The CDR3 sequence is 13 residues long. The germline V and J ends were trimmed by 7 bases and 7 bases, with 13 bases remaining between them. Germline CDR1 is SNHLY and CDR2 is FYNNEI. In DNA, the CDR3 is TGTGCCAGCAACAAGGGGCTGGTCGGGGAGCTGTTTTTT. Residues: CASNKGLVGELFF.

This clonotype is categorized as medium-sized. The V call is TRBV7-2, the J call TRBJ1-6, with D unresolved. V lost 4 bases, J lost 10 bases, and 11 bases lay in between. CDR3 length equals 13 residues. Looked up from germline, CDR1 is SGHTA and CDR2 is FQGNSA. The CDR3 sequence: CASSSLVDSPLHF. The CDR3 nucleotides read TGTGCCAGCAGCTCCCTGGTGGACTCACCCCTCCACTTT.

For this clonotype: This may come from a read error, since a much larger clone is one base off. The rearrangement links TRBV10-3 to TRBJ2-3; 11 bases are a match to TRBD2. The CDR3 runs to 16 residues. The germline gives CDR1 ENHRY, CDR2 SYGVKD. The chain's CDR3 is CAIIESNRLAGGTQYF. Here the CDR3 DNA reads TGTGCCATCATTGAGTCGAATCGGCTAGCGGGGGGTACGCAGTATTTT.

This sequence joins TRBV20-1 and TRBJ1-3, with D possibly TRBD1 on 5 matching bases. Looked up from germline, CDR1 is DFQATT and CDR2 is SNEGSKA (reference sequence). The V end lost 3 bases, the J end lost 2 bases, and 11 bases lay between the germline ends. This CDR3 is built from 14 residues. The CDR3 region has the DNA TGCAGTGCTAGCTCCCCAGGGACTGGAAACACCATATATTTT. This sequence encodes CSASSPGTGNTIYF.

V usage is TRBV5-1 and J usage is TRBJ2-2, with D possibly TRBD1 on 5 matching bases. This CDR3 is built from 16 residues. Germline lookup yields CDR1 SGHRS and CDR2 YFSETQ. Trimming shortened V by 2 bases and J by 4 bases, and 15 bases separated the two germline ends. CDR3 sequence reads: CASSLGHVDSTGELFF. The DNA for the CDR3 is TGCGCCAGCAGCTTAGGTCATGTTGACAGCACCGGGGAGCTGTTTTTT. The full variable domain, its missing parts supplied by reference TRBV5-1 and TRBJ2-2, is KAGVTQTPRYLIKTRGQQVTLSCSPISGHRSVSWYQQTPGQGLQFLFEYFSETQRNKGNFPGRFSGRQFSNSRSEMNVSTLELGDSALYLCASSLGHVDSTGELFFGEGSRLTVL.

This clonotype showed up just a few times. V is TRBV20-1 and J is TRBJ2-7; 10 bases are shared with TRBD2. Per the germline V gene, CDR1 is DFQATT and CDR2 is SNEGSKA (reference sequence). The CDR3 spans 15 residues. The V gene end was trimmed by 0 bases and the J gene end by 2 bases; junction bases not matched to a gene: 4. The CDR3 nucleotides are TGCAGTGCTAGAGATGCTAGCGGGAGTACCTACGAGCAGTACTTC. It yields the protein CSARDASGSTYEQYF.

This clonotype was counted only a few times. In DNA, the CDR3 is TGTGCCAGCAGTTACTCGAGGGGGGGGACTGAAGCTTTCTTT. As protein: CASSYSRGGTEAFF. This sequence joins TRBV6-5 and TRBJ1-1; D possibly corresponds to TRBD1 (6 bases). Germline assignment: CDR1 MNHEY and CDR2 SVGAGI. The CDR3 has 14 amino acids. V gave up 0 bases and J gave up 5 bases, with 10 bases separating them.

This clonotype has more than one count but fewer than ten. The chain is built from TRBV6-5 and TRBJ1-4; D may be TRBD1 (5 bases). V was clipped by 2 bases and J by 8 bases, with 15 bases between them. The germline V gene has CDR1 MNHEY and CDR2 SVGAGI. CDR3 length: 15 amino acids. The CDR3 is CASSYGGRGGEKLFF. CDR3 DNA: TGTGCCAGCAGTTACGGAGGGCGCGGGGGAGAAAAACTGTTTTTT.

This clonotype was detected only a few times. The V gene is TRBV6-6, the J gene TRBJ2-2; no definite D call. This CDR3 has 16 amino acids. The V end was cut by 3 bases, the J end by 1 base, with 12 bases between. Germline CDR1 and CDR2: MNHNY and SVGAGI (reference sequence). CDR3 sequence: CASSYSAAKNTGELFF. CDR3 nucleotides: TGTGCCAGCAGTTATTCCGCGGCCAAGAACACCGGGGAGCTGTTTTTT.

This clonotype was found once. The gene calls are TRBV19 and TRBJ2-1; possible D gene TRBD2, 5 bases. V lost 7 bases, J lost 1 base, and 8 bases lay in between. CDR1 and CDR2 from the germline V gene are LNHDA and SQIVND (reference sequence). This CDR3 is built from 13 residues. Written as DNA, the CDR3 is TGTGCCAGTACAGACTATTCCTACAATGAGCAGTTCTTC. Translation gives CASTDYSYNEQFF.

The V gene is TRBV20-1, the J gene TRBJ2-3, with 11 bases lining up with TRBD2. The germline CDR1 and CDR2 sequences are DFQATT and SNEGSKA (reference sequence). The junction had 8 bases not matched to a gene; V was cut back by 0 bases and J by 6 bases. The CDR3 has 16 residues. In DNA form, the CDR3 reads TGCAGTGCTAGAGATAGGCCTAGCGGGGGGTCGGATACGCAGTATTTT. This sequence encodes CSARDRPSGGSDTQYF.

Of note for this clonotype: Given a much more abundant clone one base away, this may be a read error. The chain is built from TRBV5-6 and TRBJ1-6; no firm D call. Deletions cut 1 base from V and 0 bases from J, with 11 bases between. Germline V gene sequence: CDR1 SGHDT, CDR2 YYEEEE. CDR3 length: 17 residues. CDR3: CASSLHGESSYNSPLHF. The CDR3 DNA is TGTGCCAGCAGCTTGCATGGGGAAAGCTCCTATAATTCACCCCTCCACTTT.

This clonotype was seen more than once but under ten times. V is TRBV10-3 and J is TRBJ2-1; no firm D call. This CDR3 is 11 amino acids long. Trimming pared 6 bases from V and 8 bases from J, leaving 8 bases between. Germline CDR1 and CDR2: ENHRY and SYGVKD. CDR3 amino acids: CAISGPDEQFF. Here the CDR3 DNA reads TGTGCCATCAGCGGTCCCGATGAGCAGTTCTTC.

In its sample, this clonotype was seen many times. The rearrangement links TRBV11-2 to TRBJ1-1, with D possibly TRBD1 on 5 matching bases. Germline CDR1 reads SGHAT; CDR2 reads FQNNGV. This CDR3 comprises 14 residues. Trimming shortened V by 4 bases and J by 2 bases, and 11 bases separated the two germline ends. The DNA of the CDR3 is TGTGCCAGCAGCTGGGGGGAGATAAACACTGAAGCTTTCTTT. It yields the protein CASSWGEINTEAFF.

Of note for this clonotype: The junction shows a germline mismatch at one end, possibly a read error. The rearrangement joins TRBV2 to TRBJ1-5, with TRBD1 identical over 7 bases. The CDR3 length is 13 residues. Germline values: CDR1 SNHLY, CDR2 FYNNEI. The CDR3 DNA sequence: TGTGCCGGCAGGATCAGACAGGGTCAGCCCCAGCATTTT. As protein: CAGRIRQGQPQHF.

This rearrangement joins TRBV6-5 to TRBJ1-1; tentative D call: TRBD1 (6 bases). The CDR3 contains 13 residues. Germline CDR1 reads MNHEY; CDR2 reads SVGAGI. V shed 5 bases and J shed 7 bases, with 14 bases lying between them. The CDR3: CASSTRQALEAFF. DNA of the CDR3: TGTGCCAGCAGTACCCGACAGGCCCTTGAAGCTTTCTTT.

This clonotype was counted between two and nine times. V gene TRBV19 combines with J gene TRBJ1-1; TRBD1 agrees at 9 bases. CDR1 is LNHDA, CDR2 SQIVND, per germline (reference sequence). This CDR3 spans 14 amino acids. V was pared by 7 bases and J by 2 bases, with 5 bases of the junction left unmatched. CDR3 amino acids: CASTEDRGNTEAFF. CDR3 nucleotide sequence: TGTGCCAGTACCGAGGACAGGGGAAACACTGAAGCTTTCTTT.

About this clonotype itself: With a much larger clone just one base away, this may be a read error. The chain uses TRBV3-1 and TRBJ2-1, with D tentatively TRBD1 (5 bases). V lost 8 bases and J lost 3, with 14 bases in between. Germline values: CDR1 LGHDT, CDR2 YNNKEL (reference sequence). The CDR3 sequence is 14 residues long. In DNA, the CDR3 is TGTGCCAGCTTCGACAGCACATACTACAATGAGCAGTTCTTC. This encodes CASFDSTYYNEQFF.

The chain combines TRBV6-2 or TRBV6-3 with TRBJ2-1; D ambiguous. CDR1 is MNHEY and CDR2 is SVGEGT in the germline V gene. V lost 6 bases, J lost 2 bases, and 14 bases lay in between. The length of the CDR3 is 15 residues. The CDR3 reads CASRARPSAYNEQFF. The CDR3 nucleotides are TGTGCCAGCAGAGCCCGACCGTCGGCCTACAATGAGCAGTTCTTC.

The CDR3 is CAILQATTYEQYF. The CDR3 nucleotides are TGTGCCATCCTCCAGGCTACAACCTACGAGCAGTACTTC. This sequence joins TRBV10-3 and TRBJ2-7; D uncertain. V gave up 8 bases and J gave up 2 bases, with 13 bases separating them. This CDR3 is built from 13 residues. Germline assignment: CDR1 ENHRY and CDR2 SYGVKD.